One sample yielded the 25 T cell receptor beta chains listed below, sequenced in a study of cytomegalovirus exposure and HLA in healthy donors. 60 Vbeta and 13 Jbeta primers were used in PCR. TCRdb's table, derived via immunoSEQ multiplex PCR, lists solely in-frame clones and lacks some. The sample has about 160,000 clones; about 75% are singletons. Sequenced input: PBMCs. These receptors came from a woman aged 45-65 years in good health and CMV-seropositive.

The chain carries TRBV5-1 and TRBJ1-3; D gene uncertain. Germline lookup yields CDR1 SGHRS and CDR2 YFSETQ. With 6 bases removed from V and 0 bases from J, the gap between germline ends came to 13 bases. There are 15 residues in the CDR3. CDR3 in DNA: TGCGCCAGCAACGAGGGATCTGCCTCTGGAAACACCATATATTTT. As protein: CASNEGSASGNTIYF.

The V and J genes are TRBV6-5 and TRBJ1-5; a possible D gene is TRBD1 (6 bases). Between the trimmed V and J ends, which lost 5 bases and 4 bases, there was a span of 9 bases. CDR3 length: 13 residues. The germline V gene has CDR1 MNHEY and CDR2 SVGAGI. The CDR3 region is CASSRGWNQPQHF. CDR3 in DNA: TGTGCCAGCAGTAGGGGGTGGAATCAGCCCCAGCATTTT.

CDR3 sequence: CASSGEEVQQFF. Here the CDR3 DNA reads TGTGCCAGCAGTGGGGAGGAGGTGCAGCAGTTCTTC. The chain combines TRBV25-1 with TRBJ2-1, with D maybe TRBD2 (6 bases). The germline CDR1 and CDR2 sequences are MGHDK and SYGVNS. Deletions cut 4 bases from V and 11 bases from J, with 12 bases between. The CDR3 has 12 amino acids.

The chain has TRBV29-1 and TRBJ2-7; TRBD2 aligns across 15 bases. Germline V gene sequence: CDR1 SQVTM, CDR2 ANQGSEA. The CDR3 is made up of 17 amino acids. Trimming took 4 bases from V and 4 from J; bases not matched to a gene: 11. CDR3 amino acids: CSVGPIRTSGGVYEQYF. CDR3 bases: TGCAGCGTTGGCCCCATCAGGACTAGCGGGGGGGTATACGAGCAGTACTTC.

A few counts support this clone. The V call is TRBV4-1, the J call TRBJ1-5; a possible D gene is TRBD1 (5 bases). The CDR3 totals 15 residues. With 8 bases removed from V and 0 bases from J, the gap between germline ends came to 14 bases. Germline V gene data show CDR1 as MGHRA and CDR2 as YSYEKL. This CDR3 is CASAGTDNSNQPQHF. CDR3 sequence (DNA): TGCGCCAGCGCGGGGACTGACAATAGCAATCAGCCCCAGCATTTT.

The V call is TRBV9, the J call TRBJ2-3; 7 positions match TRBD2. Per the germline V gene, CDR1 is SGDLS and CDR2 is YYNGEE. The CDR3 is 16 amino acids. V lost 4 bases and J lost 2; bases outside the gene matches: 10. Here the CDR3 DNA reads TGTGCCAGCAGCCTTTGGGGGGAGGGCCCCACAGATACGCAGTATTTT. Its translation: CASSLWGEGPTDTQYF.

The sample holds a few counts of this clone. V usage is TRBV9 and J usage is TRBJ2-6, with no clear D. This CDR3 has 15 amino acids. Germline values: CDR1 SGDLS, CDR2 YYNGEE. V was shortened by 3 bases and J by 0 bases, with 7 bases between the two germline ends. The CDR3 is CASSDTISGANVLTF. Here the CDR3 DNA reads TGTGCCAGCAGCGACACTATCTCTGGGGCCAACGTCCTGACTTTC.

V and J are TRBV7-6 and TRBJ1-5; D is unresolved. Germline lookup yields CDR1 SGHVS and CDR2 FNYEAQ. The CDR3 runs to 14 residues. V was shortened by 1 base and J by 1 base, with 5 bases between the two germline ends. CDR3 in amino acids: CASSLGASNQPQHF. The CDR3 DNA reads TGTGCCAGCAGCTTAGGTGCGAGCAATCAGCCCCAGCATTTT.

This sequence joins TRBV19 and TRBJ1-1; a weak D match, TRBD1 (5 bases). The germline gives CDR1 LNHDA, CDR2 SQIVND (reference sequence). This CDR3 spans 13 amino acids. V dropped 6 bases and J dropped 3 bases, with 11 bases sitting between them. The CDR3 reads CASSQGWDTEAFF. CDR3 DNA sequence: TGTGCCAGTAGCCAGGGTTGGGACACTGAAGCTTTCTTT.

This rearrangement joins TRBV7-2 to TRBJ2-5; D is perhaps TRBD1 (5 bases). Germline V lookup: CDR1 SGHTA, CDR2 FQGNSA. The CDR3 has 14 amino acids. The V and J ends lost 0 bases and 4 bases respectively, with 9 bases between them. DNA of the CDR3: TGTGCCAGCAGCTTAGCGGGGCCCTTAGAGACCCAGTACTTC. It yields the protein CASSLAGPLETQYF.

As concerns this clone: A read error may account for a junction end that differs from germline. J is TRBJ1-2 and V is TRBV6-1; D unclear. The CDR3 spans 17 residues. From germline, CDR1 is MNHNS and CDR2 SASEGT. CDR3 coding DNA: TGTGCCAGCAGTGAAGCCACTTATCGAACGGGAAGCTCGAGCTACATCTTC. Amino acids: CASSEATYRTGSSSYIF.

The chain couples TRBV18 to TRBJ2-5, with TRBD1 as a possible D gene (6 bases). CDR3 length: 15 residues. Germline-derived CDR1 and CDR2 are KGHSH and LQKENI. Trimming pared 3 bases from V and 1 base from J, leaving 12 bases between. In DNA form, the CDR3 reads TGTGCCAGCTCACCCCGATGGACAGTCCAAGAGACCCAGTACTTC. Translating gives CASSPRWTVQETQYF.

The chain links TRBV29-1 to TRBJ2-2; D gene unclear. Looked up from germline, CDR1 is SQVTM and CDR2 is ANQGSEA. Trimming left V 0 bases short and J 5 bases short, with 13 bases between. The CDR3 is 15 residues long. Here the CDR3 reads CSVEDLNRTTGELFF. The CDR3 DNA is TGCAGCGTTGAAGATTTAAACAGAACAACCGGGGAGCTGTTTTTT.

CDR3 nucleotides: TGTGCCAGCAGTGAGAAGGGGTTCTACGAGCAGTACTTC. Amino acids: CASSEKGFYEQYF. V gene TRBV2 combines with J gene TRBJ2-7; TRBD1 might be the D (5 bases). The V end was cut by 3 bases, the J end by 3 bases, with 9 bases between. This CDR3 has 13 residues. CDR1 is SNHLY, CDR2 FYNNEI, per germline.

The chain's CDR3 is CASSESTIGGTQYF. CDR3 sequence (DNA): TGCGCCAGCAGTGAGTCGACTATCGGAGGGACCCAGTACTTC. The chain couples TRBV10-2 to TRBJ2-5, with D possibly being TRBD2 (5 bases). Germline V gives CDR1 WSHSY, CDR2 SAAADI. This CDR3 comprises 14 residues. V shed 0 bases and J shed 7 bases, with 12 bases lying between them.

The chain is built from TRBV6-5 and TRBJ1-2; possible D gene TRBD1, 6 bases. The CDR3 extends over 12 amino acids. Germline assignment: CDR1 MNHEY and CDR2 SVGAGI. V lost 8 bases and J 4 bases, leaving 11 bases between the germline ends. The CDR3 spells CASGRGIYGYTF. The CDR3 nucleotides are TGTGCCAGCGGAAGGGGGATCTATGGCTACACCTTC.

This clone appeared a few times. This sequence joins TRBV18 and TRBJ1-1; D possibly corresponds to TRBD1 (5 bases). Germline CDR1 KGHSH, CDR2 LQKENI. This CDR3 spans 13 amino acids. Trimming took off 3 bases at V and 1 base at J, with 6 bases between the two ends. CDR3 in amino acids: CASSPGGNTEAFF. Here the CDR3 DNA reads TGTGCCAGCTCACCGGGGGGGAACACTGAAGCTTTCTTT.

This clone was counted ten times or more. CDR3 DNA: TGCGCCAGCAGCCAAGCCCCCAGCACTGAAGCTTTCTTT. This gives the protein CASSQAPSTEAFF. V gene TRBV4-1 combines with J gene TRBJ1-1; D remains unclear. Germline V lookup: CDR1 MGHRA, CDR2 YSYEKL. The ends were cut back, 1 base at V and 4 bases at J, with 7 bases in the middle. CDR3 length equals 13 residues.

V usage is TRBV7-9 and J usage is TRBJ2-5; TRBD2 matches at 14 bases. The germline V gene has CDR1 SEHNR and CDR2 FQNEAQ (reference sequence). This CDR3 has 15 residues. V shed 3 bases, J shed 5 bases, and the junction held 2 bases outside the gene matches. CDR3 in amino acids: CASSLTSGRVETQYF. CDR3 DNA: TGTGCCAGCAGCTTGACTAGCGGGAGGGTGGAGACCCAGTACTTC. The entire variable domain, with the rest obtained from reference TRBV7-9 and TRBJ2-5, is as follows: DTGVSQNPRHKITKRGQNVTFRCDPISEHNRLYWYRQTLGQGPEFLTYFQNEAQLEKSRLLSDRFSAERPKGSFSTLEIQRTEQGDSAMYLCASSLTSGRVETQYFGPGTRLLVL.

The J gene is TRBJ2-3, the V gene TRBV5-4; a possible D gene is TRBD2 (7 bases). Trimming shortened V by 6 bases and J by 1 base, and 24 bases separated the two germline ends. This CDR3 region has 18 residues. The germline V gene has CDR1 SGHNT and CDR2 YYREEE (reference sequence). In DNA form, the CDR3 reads TGTGCCAGCATCCCGTCGAGTGCAGGGAGGGGGGGCACAGATACGCAGTATTTT. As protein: CASIPSSAGRGGTDTQYF.

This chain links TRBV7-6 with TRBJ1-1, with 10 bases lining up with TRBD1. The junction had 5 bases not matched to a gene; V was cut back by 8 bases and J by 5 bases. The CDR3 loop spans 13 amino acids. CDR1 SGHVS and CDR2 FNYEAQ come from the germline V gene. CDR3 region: CASRQGAKTEAFF. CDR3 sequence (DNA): TGTGCCAGCCGACAGGGGGCGAAGACTGAAGCTTTCTTT.

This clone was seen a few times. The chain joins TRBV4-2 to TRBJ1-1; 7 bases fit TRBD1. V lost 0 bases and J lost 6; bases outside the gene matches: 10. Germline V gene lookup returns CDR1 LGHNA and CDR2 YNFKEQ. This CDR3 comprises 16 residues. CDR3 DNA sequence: TGTGCCAGCAGCCAAGATCTACAGGGGTCATTGGCTGAAGCTTTCTTT. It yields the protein CASSQDLQGSLAEAFF.

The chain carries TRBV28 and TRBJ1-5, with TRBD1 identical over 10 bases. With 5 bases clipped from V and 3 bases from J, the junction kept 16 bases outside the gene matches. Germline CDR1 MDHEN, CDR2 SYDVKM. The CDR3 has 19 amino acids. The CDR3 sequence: CASSPRRDRGFTYNQPQHF. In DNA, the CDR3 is TGTGCCAGCAGTCCCCGCCGGGACAGGGGTTTTACCTACAATCAGCCCCAGCATTTT.

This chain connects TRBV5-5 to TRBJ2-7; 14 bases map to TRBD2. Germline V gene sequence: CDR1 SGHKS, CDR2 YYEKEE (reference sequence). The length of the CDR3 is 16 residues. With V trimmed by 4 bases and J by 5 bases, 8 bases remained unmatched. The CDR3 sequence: CASSRRGTSGGDEQYF. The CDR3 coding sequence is TGTGCCAGCAGCCGCCGCGGGACTAGCGGGGGAGACGAGCAGTACTTC. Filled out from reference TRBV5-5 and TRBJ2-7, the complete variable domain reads DAGVTQSPTHLIKTRGQQVTLRCSPISGHKSVSWYQQVLGQGPQFIFQYYEKEERGRGNFPDRFSARQFPNYSSELNVNALLLGDSALYLCASSRRGTSGGDEQYFGPGTRLTVT.

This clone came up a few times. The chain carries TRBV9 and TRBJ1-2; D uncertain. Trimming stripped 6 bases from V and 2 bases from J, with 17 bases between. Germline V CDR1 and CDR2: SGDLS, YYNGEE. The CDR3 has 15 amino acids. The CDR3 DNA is TGTGCCAGCACCGGAAGTTGGGCGGGGAACTATGGCTACACCTTC. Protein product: CASTGSWAGNYGYTF.